Reported below is one TCR beta chain. Per the original data handling: The assay estimated nucleated cells by amplifying reference gene primers. Generated by immunoSEQ multiplex PCR, the TCRdb table keeps only in-frame clones and is missing some. That table furnishes V, J and clone size, whereas the DNA furnished D and trimming. This sample has 250,000 to 300,000 clones, with 70% to 90% found just once. Germline values: CDR1 GTSNPN, CDR2 SVGIG (reference sequence). With 3 bases clipped from V and 3 bases from J, the junction kept 14 bases outside the gene matches. The CDR3 covers 16 residues. The sample originates from a study of blood T cell repertoires in COVID-19. Study context: The origin of the acute and convalescent COVID-19 samples was the United States, Italy and Spain. T cells, B-cell-depleted T cells, or PBMCs supplied cDNA or gDNA.

Sequencing used peripheral blood. The receptor comes from a man between 60 and 70 years old who had recovered from COVID-19. The V gene is TRBV30, the J gene TRBJ2-7, with 7 positions matching TRBD1. The CDR3 DNA follows: TGTGCCTGGAGCGGAAAGGGACAGCCAGCCTACTACGAGCAGTACTTC. Its translation: CAWSGKGQPAYYEQYF.